Sequencing of this TCR beta chain was carried out in a study of post-analysis software for immune sequencing data. Notes on the study in general: When the samples were clustered directly with F measure, those that had been prepared in the same batch showed strong co-clustering. Multiple sclerosis patients showed significantly lower normalized Chao1 diversity than controls did.

On this clonotype: Its matching antigen is unknown.

Unique molecular identifiers had been added to the TCR beta cDNA libraries. MiXCR was run by TCRdb on the PCR reads, yielding one entry per CDR3 protein. The data hold a few hundred thousand distinct CDR3 sequences, with over 30% observed a single time. The receptor's source is a girl under 10 years old with multiple sclerosis. Sequencing was done on a sample of blood.

The CDR3 here is CASSSYSRTDTQYF. CDR3 DNA sequence: TGTGCCAGCAGCTCATACAGCCGCACAGATACGCAGTATTTT. V is TRBV7-3 and J is TRBJ2-3; D not resolved. V shed 4 bases and J shed 1 base, with 9 bases lying between them. Germline CDR1 SGHTA, CDR2 FQGTGA. The CDR3 covers 14 residues.